The 5 T cell receptor beta chains in this list originate from one sample, sequenced in a study of blood T cell repertoires in COVID-19. The table came from immunoSEQ multiplex PCR; TCRdb's copy has only in-frame clones and leaves some out. The top ten hold about 3.3% of the sample, which has about 220,000 clones, around 89% seen once. Sequencing was done on a sample of PBMCs or T cells enriched from blood (not recorded which). These receptors all come from a young woman in a cohort exposed to, infected with or recovered from COVID-19 (not recorded which).

Only a few counts were recorded for this clone. This sequence joins TRBV3-1 (or the pseudogene TRBV3-2) and TRBJ2-5; TRBD1 is a possible D gene (5 bases). Germline assignment: CDR1 LGHDT and CDR2 YNNKEL (reference sequence). Trimming took 4 bases from V and 4 from J, leaving 19 bases between them. CDR3 length equals 16 residues. The CDR3 is CASSLDLGHKGETQYF. Here the CDR3 DNA reads TGTGCCAGCAGCCTTGATCTTGGACACAAGGGAGAGACCCAGTACTTC.

The chain recombines TRBV19 with TRBJ1-4; no clear D. This CDR3 contains 15 residues. Germline CDR1 LNHDA, CDR2 SQIVND (reference sequence). V lost 0 bases and J lost 8, with 13 bases in between. CDR3 amino acids: CASSIDLIGEEKLFF. The CDR3 DNA follows: TGTGCCAGTAGTATAGATCTAATAGGAGAGGAAAAACTGTTTTTT.

The rearrangement joins TRBV10-3 to TRBJ1-1; TRBD1 matches at 9 bases. V lost 6 bases and J lost 4; bases outside the gene matches: 3. Germline V lookup: CDR1 ENHRY, CDR2 SYGVKD. CDR3 length equals 13 residues. CDR3 protein: CAISDRGITEAFF. The CDR3 nucleotides are TGTGCCATCAGCGACAGGGGGATCACTGAAGCTTTCTTT.

The chain has TRBV30 and TRBJ2-1, with 15 bases fitting TRBD2. CDR1 and CDR2 (germline): GTSNPN, SVGIG (reference sequence). V shed 2 bases and J 10 bases; nucleotides not matched to a gene: 3. The CDR3 sequence is 14 residues long. The chain's CDR3 is CAWSSGLAGGEQFF. The CDR3 bases are TGTGCCTGGAGTTCGGGACTAGCGGGAGGAGAGCAGTTCTTC.

This rearrangement joins TRBV9 to TRBJ2-1; possible D gene TRBD2, 5 bases. The CDR3 totals 14 residues. Looked up from germline, CDR1 is SGDLS and CDR2 is YYNGEE. The V gene lost 0 bases and the J gene lost 7 bases, with 11 bases spanning the gap. CDR3 DNA sequence: TGTGCCAGCAGCGTAGGATCCTGGAGGAATGAGCAGTTCTTC. It encodes CASSVGSWRNEQFF.